This is a list of T cell receptor beta chains from one sample in a study of blood T cell repertoires in COVID-19. Generated by immunoSEQ multiplex PCR, the TCRdb table keeps only in-frame clones and is missing some. Here the sample spans about 110,000 clones, around 90% being singletons. The sequencing input was peripheral blood. The receptors stem from a woman aged 45-59 years with acute or convalescent COVID-19. CDR3s include the opening cysteine and the closing phenylalanine or tryptophan. The D gene is left open where the match is weak. Part of the rows lack a size; the others show once, few, many or a class for expanded clones.

D gene	V gene	clone size	J gene	CDR3 protein	CDR3 DNA
.	TRBV3-1/TRBV3-2	once	TRBJ2-4	CASSLGARNIQYF	TGTGCCAGCAGCCTTGGGGCGAGGAACATTCAGTACTTC
.	TRBV19	.	TRBJ2-1	CASSTGIYNEQFF	TGTGCCAGTAGTACAGGAATATACAATGAGCAGTTCTTC
.	TRBV19	.	TRBJ1-3	CASSLQISGNTIYF	TGTGCCAGTAGTCTCCAGATCTCTGGAAACACCATATATTTT
.	TRBV6-1	.	TRBJ2-1	CASGGQSSYNEQFF	TGTGCCAGCGGCGGCCAGAGCTCCTACAATGAGCAGTTCTTC
.	TRBV6-2/TRBV6-3	.	TRBJ2-1	CASSPLTGHPGEDEQFF	TGTGCCAGCAGTCCATTGACGGGACACCCTGGGGAAGATGAGCAGTTCTTC
.	TRBV30	.	TRBJ1-2	CAWSVDSGKGGHGYTF	TGTGCCTGGAGTGTAGATTCCGGGAAAGGAGGGCATGGCTACACCTTC
.	TRBV5-4	.	TRBJ1-4	CASSLDSQGKLFF	TGTGCCAGCAGCTTGGACAGCCAAGGAAAACTGTTTTTT
TRBD1	TRBV5-4	.	TRBJ2-5	CASSLTGGVEETQYF	TGTGCCAGCAGCCTGACAGGGGGGGTAGAAGAGACCCAGTACTTC
.	TRBV10-2	.	TRBJ1-1	CASSERRGGTEAFF	TGCGCCAGCAGTGAGCGCAGGGGCGGCACTGAAGCTTTCTTT
TRBD2	TRBV6-6	.	TRBJ2-7	CASSLNLLAGARYEQYF	TGTGCCAGCAGTCTTAACCTACTAGCGGGGGCCCGGTACGAGCAGTACTTC
.	TRBV6-4	.	TRBJ2-7	CASSEHPGRPYEQYF	TGTGCCAGCAGCGAGCATCCGGGAAGACCCTACGAGCAGTACTTC
TRBD1	TRBV28	.	TRBJ2-2	CASSLGGQGFAGELFF	TGTGCCAGCAGTTTAGGCGGACAGGGTTTCGCCGGGGAGCTGTTTTTT
.	TRBV12-3/TRBV12-4	.	TRBJ2-7	CASSTFYEQYF	TGTGCCAGCAGTACATTCTACGAGCAGTACTTC
.	TRBV3-1/TRBV3-2	.	TRBJ2-1	CASSALQGYNEQFF	TGTGCCAGCAGCGCATTACAGGGTTACAATGAGCAGTTCTTC
TRBD2	TRBV6-5	once	TRBJ2-5	CASSSPTGGGRETQYF	TGTGCCAGCAGTTCCCCCACCGGGGGGGGTAGGGAGACCCAGTACTTC
.	TRBV5-6	.	TRBJ1-1	CASSSRQVRNTEAFF	TGTGCCAGCAGCTCACGACAGGTTCGGAACACTGAAGCTTTCTTT
.	TRBV11-2	.	TRBJ1-2	CASSSTRGGDNYGYTF	TGTGCCAGCAGCTCCACGCGGGGAGGGGATAACTATGGCTACACCTTC
TRBD1	TRBV23-1	.	TRBJ1-2	CASSPQGDYGYTF	TGCGCCAGCAGCCCTCAGGGGGACTATGGCTACACCTTC
.	TRBV19	.	TRBJ1-5	CASTERGPSGPQHF	TGTGCCAGTACCGAGCGGGGACCAAGCGGGCCCCAGCATTTT
.	TRBV4-2	.	TRBJ1-1	CASSQDQNEAFF	TGTGCCAGCAGCCAAGACCAGAATGAAGCTTTCTTT
.	TRBV5-1	.	TRBJ1-3	CASSLDSPGNTIYF	TGCGCCAGCAGCTTGGACAGTCCTGGAAACACCATATATTTT
.	TRBV30	once	TRBJ2-5	CAWSVVSLGREKTQYF	TGTGCCTGGAGTGTAGTTTCGTTGGGCAGGGAAAAGACCCAGTACTTC
TRBD2	TRBV19	.	TRBJ2-1	CASSELAGGRDNEQFF	TGTGCCAGTAGTGAGTTGGCGGGAGGGCGAGACAATGAGCAGTTCTTC
TRBD1	TRBV24-1	.	TRBJ2-1	CATRPGTGVPVDEQFF	TGTGCCACCAGACCCGGGACAGGTGTTCCGGTTGATGAGCAGTTCTTC
.	TRBV7-9	.	TRBJ1-1	CASSLPPQGNELMNTEAFF	TGTGCCAGCAGCTTACCCCCCCAGGGGAATGAACTTATGAACACTGAAGCTTTCTTT
TRBD1	TRBV23-1	few	TRBJ1-2	CASRLTGINYGYTF	TGCGCCAGCCGCCTGACAGGGATTAACTATGGCTACACCTTC
.	TRBV7-9	.	TRBJ2-1	CASSHQTVLGNEQFF	TGTGCCAGCAGCCACCAGACAGTCCTAGGGAATGAGCAGTTCTTC
.	TRBV18	.	TRBJ1-1	CASSPYSGGTEAFF	TGTGCCAGCTCACCATACAGCGGGGGCACTGAAGCTTTCTTT
.	TRBV7-2	.	TRBJ2-1	CASSLRSITQYNEQFF	TGTGCCAGCAGCTTGAGGTCGATAACTCAATACAATGAGCAGTTCTTC
.	TRBV29-1	.	TRBJ1-5	CSVDEGLGQPQHF	TGCAGCGTTGACGAGGGCTTGGGGCAGCCCCAGCATTTT
.	TRBV11-2	.	TRBJ2-3	CAGRHGRGLTDTQYF	TGTGCCGGAAGGCACGGTCGGGGGTTAACAGATACGCAGTATTTT
.	TRBV6-5	once	TRBJ1-3	CASTYARGSGNTIYF	TGTGCCAGCACTTATGCCCGGGGATCTGGAAACACCATATATTTT
TRBD1	TRBV10-3	.	TRBJ1-1	CAIEGAGTEAFF	TGTGCCATCGAGGGGGCTGGTACTGAAGCTTTCTTT
.	TRBV30	once	TRBJ2-1	CAWSPPGKRNEQFF	TGTGCCTGGAGCCCCCCGGGGAAGCGGAATGAGCAGTTCTTC
TRBD2	TRBV11-2	.	TRBJ2-1	CASRRLAGKLYNEQFF	TGTGCCAGCAGACGATTAGCGGGAAAACTATACAATGAGCAGTTCTTC
.	TRBV27	.	TRBJ1-1	CASSSPGGNTEAFF	TGTGCCAGCAGCTCTCCCGGGGGGAACACTGAAGCTTTCTTT
.	TRBV5-4	.	TRBJ2-7	CASSLDFSGVNYEQYF	TGTGCCAGCAGCTTGGATTTTTCCGGGGTAAACTACGAGCAGTACTTC
.	TRBV11-2	.	TRBJ2-3	CASSQRGRASYTDTQYF	TGTGCCAGCAGCCAACGTGGCAGGGCCTCTTACACAGATACGCAGTATTTT
.	TRBV4-1	.	TRBJ1-4	CASSQEGGEKLFF	TGCGCCAGCAGCCAAGAAGGAGGTGAAAAACTGTTTTTT
.	TRBV9	.	TRBJ1-1	CASSGSVYTEAFF	TGTGCCAGCAGCGGCAGCGTCTACACTGAAGCTTTCTTT
TRBD1	TRBV28	once	TRBJ1-2	CASRLTPGTGLRGYTF	TGTGCCAGCAGACTAACGCCAGGGACAGGGTTACGCGGCTACACCTTC
.	TRBV7-8	.	TRBJ1-1	CASSLLGDMNTEAFF	TGTGCCAGCAGCTTACTCGGGGACATGAACACTGAAGCTTTCTTT
TRBD1	TRBV19	.	TRBJ1-3	CASSPGTGSLSGNTIYF	TGTGCCAGTAGTCCCGGGACAGGATCCCTATCTGGAAACACCATATATTTT
TRBD1	TRBV7-2	.	TRBJ2-1	CASSLAGTGPYNEQFF	TGTGCCAGCAGCTTAGCCGGGACAGGGCCCTACAATGAGCAGTTCTTC
.	TRBV3-1/TRBV3-2	once	TRBJ1-4	CASSQAGYEEKLFF	TGTGCCAGCAGCCAAGCAGGGTATGAGGAAAAACTGTTTTTT
.	TRBV21-1	.	TRBJ1-5	CASSSEGERDRNQPQHF	TGTGCCAGCAGCTCGGAGGGAGAACGGGACAGAAATCAGCCCCAGCATTTT
.	TRBV28	.	TRBJ2-7	CASSRQEEQYF	TGTGCCAGCAGCCGACAGGAAGAGCAGTACTTC
.	TRBV5-6	.	TRBJ1-1	CASSTKPGHFNTEAFF	TGTGCCAGCAGCACAAAACCGGGACATTTCAACACTGAAGCTTTCTTT
.	TRBV3-1/TRBV3-2	.	TRBJ1-2	CASSHLSREGREGYTF	TGTGCCAGCAGCCATCTTTCCCGGGAAGGGCGAGAAGGCTACACCTTC